The 24 T cell receptor beta chains presented below share a single source sample, sequenced in a study of T cell clones after liver transplantation. Produced via immunoSEQ multiplex PCR; TCRdb's table is partial and in-frame only. The repertoire consists of about 100,000 clones, with 80% to 85% occurring once and the leading ten covering 0.85% to 1%. Specimen: CD4+ T cells from blood, collected before liver transplant. Receptors were obtained from a human donor who received a liver transplant.

The chain employs TRBV19 and TRBJ2-7; D not resolved. CDR1 LNHDA and CDR2 SQIVND come from the germline V gene (reference sequence). CDR3 length: 13 residues. Trimming took 8 bases from V and 0 from J, leaving 11 bases between them. The CDR3 DNA is TGTGCCAGTCGCGAGACGAGCTCCTACGAGCAGTACTTC. Protein sequence: CASRETSSYEQYF.

The rearrangement uses TRBV18 and TRBJ2-1, with 14 nucleotides matching TRBD2. CDR3 length: 17 residues. Germline lookup yields CDR1 KGHSH and CDR2 LQKENI. With 3 bases clipped from V and 9 bases from J, the junction kept 10 bases outside the gene matches. The CDR3 is CASSPLTGTSGSIEQFF. CDR3 DNA sequence: TGTGCCAGCTCACCCCTTACCGGGACTAGCGGGAGCATTGAGCAGTTCTTC.

The chain uses TRBV7-2 and TRBJ1-4, with TRBD1 identical over 11 bases. The CDR3 length is 16 residues. The junction had 8 bases not matched to a gene; V was cut back by 1 base and J by 10 bases. Germline V gene sequence: CDR1 SGHTA, CDR2 FQGNSA. Written as DNA, the CDR3 is TGTGCCAGCAGCTTAGGGACAGGGGGCGCTTTAGGAAAACTGTTTTTT. It is translated as CASSLGTGGALGKLFF. Variable domain in full (rest from reference TRBV7-2 and TRBJ1-4): GAGVSQSPSNKVTEKGKDVELRCDPISGHTALYWYRQSLGQGLEFLIYFQGNSAPDKSGLPSDRFSAERTGGSVSTLTIQRTQQEDSAVYLCASSLGTGGALGKLFFGSGTQLSVL.

This rearrangement joins TRBV7-9 to TRBJ1-1, with D unclear. V lost 2 bases to trimming and J lost 1 base, with 11 bases between them. Per the germline V gene, CDR1 is SEHNR and CDR2 is FQNEAQ (reference sequence). CDR3 length equals 15 residues. The CDR3 loop reads CASSLNGSPNTEAFF. CDR3 bases: TGTGCCAGCAGCTTAAATGGATCACCGAACACTGAAGCTTTCTTT.

The chain employs TRBV29-1 and TRBJ2-3; 7 bases agree with TRBD1. V gave up 3 bases and J gave up 4 bases; unmatched junction bases: 1. In germline, CDR1 is SQVTM, CDR2 ANQGSEA. The CDR3 contains 12 residues. CDR3 loop: CSVETGSDTQYF. The CDR3 DNA follows: TGCAGCGTTGAGACAGGGTCAGATACGCAGTATTTT.

V usage is TRBV9 and J usage is TRBJ2-2, with 7 bases lining up with TRBD2. J was trimmed by 6 bases and V by 5 bases; bases with no gene match: 7. The CDR3 runs to 14 residues. Germline V gene lookup returns CDR1 SGDLS and CDR2 YYNGEE. CDR3 residues: CASSALGGAGELFF. The CDR3, as DNA: TGTGCCAGCAGTGCCCTGGGAGGGGCCGGGGAGCTGTTTTTT.

This chain joins TRBV4-1 and TRBJ1-1; no firm D call. Germline V gives CDR1 MGHRA, CDR2 YSYEKL. Trimming cost V 1 base and J 2 bases, with 11 bases left between them. CDR3 length: 15 amino acids. The CDR3: CASSQGENTNTEAFF. The DNA for the CDR3 is TGCGCCAGCAGCCAAGGGGAGAACACTAACACTGAAGCTTTCTTT.

The CDR3 spells CASSPRAGELFF. Here the CDR3 DNA reads TGTGCCAGCAGCCCTCGGGCCGGGGAGCTGTTTTTT. This sequence joins TRBV7-2 and TRBJ2-2; D is unresolved. Germline CDR1 SGHTA, CDR2 FQGNSA. There are 12 residues in the CDR3. V lost 5 bases and J lost 6, with 7 bases in between.

This clone turned up a few times. The gene calls are TRBV7-9 and TRBJ2-7; 10 positions match TRBD2. V was pared by 7 bases and J by 6 bases, with 6 bases of the junction left unmatched. The CDR3 is 13 amino acids. CDR1 is SEHNR, CDR2 FQNEAQ, per germline (reference sequence). Here the CDR3 DNA reads TGTGCCAGCATGGCTAGCGGGAGCGGCGAGCAGTACTTC. Translated: CASMASGSGEQYF.

The chain joins TRBV6-1 to TRBJ2-7, with 10 nucleotides matching TRBD1. CDR3 size: 15 residues. Germline V gene lookup returns CDR1 MNHNS and CDR2 SASEGT. V trimming: 9 bases; J trimming: 5 bases; junction bases outside the gene matches: 13. The DNA for the CDR3 is TGTGCCAGTACCACGTCGGGGGACAGGGGTCACGAGCAGTACTTC. This translates into CASTTSGDRGHEQYF.

The gene calls are TRBV7-2 and TRBJ1-5; 7 bases fit TRBD1. J lost 4 bases, V lost 1 base, and 4 bases had no gene match. Germline loops: CDR1 SGHTA, CDR2 FQGNSA. The CDR3 has 15 residues. The CDR3 is CASSLVSTGNQPQHF. Written as DNA, the CDR3 is TGTGCCAGCAGCTTAGTTTCGACAGGGAATCAGCCCCAGCATTTT.

The V and J genes are TRBV5-1 and TRBJ2-5; D is unclear. V was cut by 7 bases and J by 0 bases, with 22 bases left in between. CDR1 is SGHRS, CDR2 YFSETQ, per germline. This CDR3 is built from 17 residues. The CDR3 is CASRLRAQISYQETQYF. CDR3 bases: TGCGCCAGCCGTCTCCGGGCTCAAATTAGTTACCAAGAGACCCAGTACTTC.

The V gene is TRBV5-1, the J gene TRBJ2-1; D gene unclear. The CDR3 extends over 13 amino acids. CDR1 SGHRS and CDR2 YFSETQ come from the germline V gene. The V end was cut by 0 bases, the J end by 7 bases, with 8 bases between. DNA of the CDR3: TGCGCCAGCAGCTTGGGGCGGTTGAATGAGCAGTTCTTC. Translation gives CASSLGRLNEQFF.

V is TRBV6-5 and J is TRBJ2-1; 7 bases map to TRBD1. V shed 4 bases and J 13 bases; nucleotides not matched to a gene: 4. From germline, CDR1 is MNHEY and CDR2 SVGAGI. This CDR3 spans 11 amino acids. The CDR3 DNA sequence: TGTGCCAGCAGTTCAGGACAGGCCCAGTTCTTC. This codes for CASSSGQAQFF.

This chain uses TRBV7-2 with TRBJ1-6, with D possibly being TRBD1 (5 bases). The germline CDR1 and CDR2 sequences are SGHTA and FQGNSA. Trimming left V 1 base short and J 14 bases short, with 12 bases between. This CDR3 spans 13 amino acids. This chain's CDR3 is CASSLEPKGTLHF. CDR3 DNA sequence: TGTGCCAGCAGCTTAGAGCCTAAGGGGACCCTCCACTTT.

This clone was picked up a small number of times. The chain uses TRBV11-1 and TRBJ2-3, with TRBD2 identical over 13 bases. The germline V gene encodes CDR1 SGHAT and CDR2 FQDESV (reference sequence). This CDR3 is 14 amino acids long. V was clipped by 6 bases and J by 11 bases; unmatched bases: 8. Here the CDR3 reads CASRNTGTSGEQYF. The CDR3 bases are TGTGCCAGCAGGAACACCGGGACTAGCGGGGAGCAGTATTTT.

The chain employs TRBV5-4 and TRBJ1-2, with D uncertain. Germline V gives CDR1 SGHNT, CDR2 YYREEE (reference sequence). The CDR3 sequence is 14 residues long. The V and J ends lost 2 bases and 3 bases respectively, with 11 bases between them. The CDR3 here is CASSFPERDYGYTF. DNA of the CDR3: TGTGCCAGCAGCTTTCCGGAGAGGGACTATGGCTACACCTTC.

This chain joins TRBV5-4 and TRBJ1-1; no clear D gene. Germline V gives CDR1 SGHNT, CDR2 YYREEE (reference sequence). The CDR3 has 14 residues. Deletions cut 4 bases from V and 0 bases from J, with 10 bases between. The CDR3 loop reads CASSLEGMNTEAFF. In nucleotides, the CDR3 is TGTGCCAGCAGCCTGGAGGGAATGAACACTGAAGCTTTCTTT.

The chain links TRBV7-2 to TRBJ2-7; weak D call: TRBD2 (6 bases). This CDR3 region has 13 residues. Germline V gives CDR1 SGHTA, CDR2 FQGNSA. With 5 bases removed from V and 2 bases from J, the gap between germline ends came to 10 bases. CDR3: CASSAGPAYEQYF. The CDR3 bases are TGTGCCAGCAGCGCGGGACCCGCCTACGAGCAGTACTTC.

This clone appeared a few times. The J gene is TRBJ2-7, the V gene TRBV10-2; D is unresolved. The germline V gene has CDR1 WSHSY and CDR2 SAAADI. V lost 3 bases, J lost 7 bases, and 7 bases lay in between. CDR3 length: 11 residues. Here the CDR3 reads CASSEYREQYF. CDR3 nucleotides: TGCGCCAGCAGTGAATACAGAGAGCAGTACTTC.

V is TRBV27 and J is TRBJ2-2; a weak D match, TRBD2 (6 bases). This CDR3 is built from 16 residues. From germline, CDR1 is MNHEY and CDR2 SMNVEV (reference sequence). The V gene lost 3 bases and the J gene lost 7 bases, with 18 bases spanning the gap. DNA of the CDR3: TGTGCCAGCAGTTTTAGGGACTCCCTCATGTACGGGGAGCTGTTTTTT. Translated, it gives CASSFRDSLMYGELFF.

The chain is built from TRBV6-1 and TRBJ1-1, with D unclear. CDR1 is MNHNS and CDR2 is SASEGT in the germline V gene. V lost 5 bases and J lost 1, with 11 bases in between. The CDR3 spans 14 residues. The CDR3 here is CASSQPSGNTEAFF. The DNA of the CDR3 is TGTGCCAGCAGTCAACCCTCGGGGAACACTGAAGCTTTCTTT.

This chain joins TRBV6-5 and TRBJ1-5, with a possible D match to TRBD1 (5 bases). This CDR3 has 14 amino acids. Germline V lookup: CDR1 MNHEY, CDR2 SVGAGI. V lost 0 bases to trimming and J lost 6 bases, with 9 bases between them. CDR3 coding DNA: TGTGCCAGCAGTTACTCTGGGAGGGGTCAGCCCCAGCATTTT. Translating gives CASSYSGRGQPQHF.

The chain couples TRBV7-9 to TRBJ1-1; D not resolved. This CDR3 spans 14 amino acids. V gave up 0 bases and J gave up 1 base, with 6 bases separating them. The germline V gene has CDR1 SEHNR and CDR2 FQNEAQ (reference sequence). This CDR3 reads CASSLAITNTEAFF. Written as DNA, the CDR3 is TGTGCCAGCAGCTTAGCGATTACGAACACTGAAGCTTTCTTT.